This T cell receptor beta chain derives from a study of blood T cell repertoires in COVID-19. Background on the study: In each case, the material was cDNA or gDNA derived from T cells, B-cell-depleted T cells, or PBMCs.

In the authors' methods: Estimation of nucleated cell counts relied on the amplification of reference gene primers. Produced via immunoSEQ multiplex PCR; TCRdb's table is partial and in-frame only. V and J calls and clone size are given by that table; D and trimming were obtained from the DNA. This table holds under 250,000 clones, about 86% found once. Germline loops: CDR1 LNHDA, CDR2 SQIVND (reference sequence). This CDR3 is built from 15 residues. V was clipped by 4 bases and J by 5 bases, with 17 bases between them. This TCR came from a man aged 40-55 years with active or convalescent COVID-19. This sequence joins TRBV19 and TRBJ1-1, with TRBD1 as a possible D gene (5 bases). Source material: peripheral blood. For the CDR3, the DNA is TGTGCCAGTAGTACCCGCCCCGTGGAGGGGACTGAAGCTTTCTTT. Translated, it gives CASSTRPVEGTEAFF. Filled out from reference TRBV19 and TRBJ1-1, the complete variable domain reads DGGITQSPKYLFRKEGQNVTLSCEQNLNHDAMYWYRQDPGQGLRLIYYSQIVNDFQKGDIAEGYSVSREKKESFPLTVTSAQKNPTAFYLCASSTRPVEGTEAFFGQGTRLTVV.